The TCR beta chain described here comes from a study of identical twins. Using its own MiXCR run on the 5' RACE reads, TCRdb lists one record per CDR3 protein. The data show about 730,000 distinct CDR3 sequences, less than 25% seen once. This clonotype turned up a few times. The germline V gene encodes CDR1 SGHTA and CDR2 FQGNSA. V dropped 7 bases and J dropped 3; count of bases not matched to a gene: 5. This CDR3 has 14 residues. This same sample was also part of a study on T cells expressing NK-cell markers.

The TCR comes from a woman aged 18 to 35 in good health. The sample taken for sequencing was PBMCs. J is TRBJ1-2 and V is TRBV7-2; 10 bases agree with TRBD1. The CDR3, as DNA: TGTGCCAGCAACCCGACAGGGGGCGACTATGGCTACACCTTC. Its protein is CASNPTGGDYGYTF.